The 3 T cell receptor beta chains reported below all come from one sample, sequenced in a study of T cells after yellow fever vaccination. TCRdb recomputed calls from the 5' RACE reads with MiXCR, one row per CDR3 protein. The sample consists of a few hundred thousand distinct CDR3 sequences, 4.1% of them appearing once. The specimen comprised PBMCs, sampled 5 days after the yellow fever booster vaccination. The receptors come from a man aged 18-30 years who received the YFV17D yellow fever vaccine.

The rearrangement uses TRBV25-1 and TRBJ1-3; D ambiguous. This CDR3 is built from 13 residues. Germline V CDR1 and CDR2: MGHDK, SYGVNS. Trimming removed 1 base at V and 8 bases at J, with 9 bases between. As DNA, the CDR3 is TGTGCCAGCAGTGAATCCAACGGGTACACCATATATTTT. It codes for CASSESNGYTIYF. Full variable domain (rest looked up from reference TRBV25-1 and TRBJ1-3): EADIYQTPRYLVIGTGKKITLECSQTMGHDKMYWYQQDPGMELHLIHYSYGVNSTEKGDLSSESTVSRIRTEHFPLTLESARPSHTSQYLCASSESNGYTIYFGEGSWLTVV.

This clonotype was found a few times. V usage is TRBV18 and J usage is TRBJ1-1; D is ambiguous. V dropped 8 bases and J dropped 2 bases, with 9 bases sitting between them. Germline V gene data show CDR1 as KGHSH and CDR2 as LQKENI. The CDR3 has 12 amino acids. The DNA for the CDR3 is TGTGCCAGCCGAACGTCTAACACTGAAGCTTTCTTT. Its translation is CASRTSNTEAFF.

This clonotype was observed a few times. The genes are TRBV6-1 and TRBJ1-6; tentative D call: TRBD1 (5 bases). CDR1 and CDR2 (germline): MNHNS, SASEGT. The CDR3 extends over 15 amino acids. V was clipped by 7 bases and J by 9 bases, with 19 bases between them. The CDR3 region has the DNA TGTGCCAGCACCCCCGGGCCCTTCGGGGGTTCACCCCTCCACTTT. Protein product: CASTPGPFGGSPLHF.